What follows are 5 T cell receptor beta chains derived from one specimen sequenced in a study of T cell clones after liver transplantation. Clones were sequenced by immunoSEQ multiplex PCR, and TCRdb holds only the in-frame ones, with some missing. The sample holds tens of thousands of clones; 70% are singletons and the top ten take roughly 2.8%. The specimen was CD4+ T cells from blood, collected at the roughly 15-month timepoint. These receptor sequences come from a human patient who received a liver transplant. Some T cells may be provided by the graft donor.

V is TRBV11-2 and J is TRBJ1-2, with 9 positions matching TRBD1. With V trimmed by 5 bases and J by 3 bases, 1 base remained unmatched. CDR1 and CDR2 from the germline V gene are SGHAT and FQNNGV. There are 13 residues in the CDR3. The CDR3 is CASSRQGDYGYTF. As DNA, the CDR3 is TGTGCCAGCAGCCGACAGGGGGACTATGGCTACACCTTC.

This clone is classed as medium-sized (0.01 to 0.1%). This sequence joins TRBV11-2 and TRBJ1-2; 7 bases line up with TRBD1. This CDR3 has 14 residues. From germline, CDR1 is SGHAT and CDR2 FQNNGV. The ends lost 0 bases at V and 6 bases at J; junction bases unmatched: 4. The CDR3 spells CASSLEQGRDGYTF. In DNA, the CDR3 is TGTGCCAGCAGCTTAGAACAGGGGAGAGATGGCTACACCTTC.

The chain combines TRBV2 with TRBJ2-1; 8 nucleotides match TRBD2. The V and J ends lost 4 bases and 8 bases, in that order; junction bases with no gene match: 7. This CDR3 has 14 amino acids. Germline V gives CDR1 SNHLY, CDR2 FYNNEI. CDR3 sequence: CASSGLAGSHEQFF. The CDR3 DNA reads as TGTGCCAGCAGTGGTCTAGCGGGTAGCCATGAGCAGTTCTTC.

The chain employs TRBV19 and TRBJ1-2, with D perhaps TRBD1 (5 bases). The CDR3 runs 18 residues. Trimming took off 0 bases at V and 3 bases at J, with 20 bases between the two ends. Germline-derived CDR1 and CDR2 are LNHDA and SQIVND (reference sequence). The CDR3 is CASSIDLRGRARDYGYTF. The CDR3 bases are TGTGCCAGTAGTATAGATCTTAGGGGACGCGCGAGGGACTATGGCTACACCTTC.

In its sample, this clone was seen a few times. The chain employs TRBV5-1 and TRBJ1-5, with TRBD1 as a possible D gene (5 bases). Germline V gene data show CDR1 as SGHRS and CDR2 as YFSETQ. V lost 3 bases to trimming and J lost 1 base, with 5 bases between them. CDR3 size: 13 residues. The CDR3 region has the DNA TGCGCCAGCAGCTGGGACAGCAATCAGCCCCAGCATTTT. Residues: CASSWDSNQPQHF. The complete variable domain, with remaining parts taken from reference TRBV5-1 and TRBJ1-5, reads KAGVTQTPRYLIKTRGQQVTLSCSPISGHRSVSWYQQTPGQGLQFLFEYFSETQRNKGNFPGRFSGRQFSNSRSEMNVSTLELGDSALYLCASSWDSNQPQHFGDGTRLSIL.